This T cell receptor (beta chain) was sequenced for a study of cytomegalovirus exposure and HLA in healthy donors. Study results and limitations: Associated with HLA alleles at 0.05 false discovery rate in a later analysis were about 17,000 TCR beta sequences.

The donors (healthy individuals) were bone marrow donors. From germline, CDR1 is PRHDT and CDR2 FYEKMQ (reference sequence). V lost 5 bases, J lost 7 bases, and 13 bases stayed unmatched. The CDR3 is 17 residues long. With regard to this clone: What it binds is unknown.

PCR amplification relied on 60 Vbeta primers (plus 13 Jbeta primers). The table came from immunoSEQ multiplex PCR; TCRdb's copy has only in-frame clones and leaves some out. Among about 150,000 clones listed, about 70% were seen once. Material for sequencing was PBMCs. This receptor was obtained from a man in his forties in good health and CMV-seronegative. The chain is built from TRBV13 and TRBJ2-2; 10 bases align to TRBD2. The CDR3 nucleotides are TGTGCCAGCAGCCTACGAATAGCGGGGGGCTTCGGCGGGGAGCTGTTTTTT. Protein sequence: CASSLRIAGGFGGELFF.